Sequencing of this TCR beta chain was carried out in a study of blood T cell repertoires in COVID-19. This clone was detected a few times. The CDR3 runs 16 residues. In germline, CDR1 is SGHRS, CDR2 YFSETQ. The V end lost 6 bases, the J end lost 3 bases, and 21 bases lay between the germline ends. Assay: immunoSEQ multiplex PCR; the TCRdb copy retains only in-frame clones and omits some. This sample has approximately 330,000 clones, with around 90% found just once. The sequenced material came from peripheral blood. The rearrangement links TRBV5-1 to TRBJ1-1; possible D gene TRBD1, 5 bases. This sequence originates from a woman in her thirties or forties with COVID-19, enrolled during active disease. The chain's CDR3 is CASKVGFGGGDTEAFF. The DNA of the CDR3 is TGCGCCAGCAAAGTCGGGTTTGGGGGAGGGGACACTGAAGCTTTCTTT. Complete variable domain (other parts from reference TRBV5-1 and TRBJ1-1): KAGVTQTPRYLIKTRGQQVTLSCSPISGHRSVSWYQQTPGQGLQFLFEYFSETQRNKGNFPGRFSGRQFSNSRSEMNVSTLELGDSALYLCASKVGFGGGDTEAFFGQGTRLTVV.